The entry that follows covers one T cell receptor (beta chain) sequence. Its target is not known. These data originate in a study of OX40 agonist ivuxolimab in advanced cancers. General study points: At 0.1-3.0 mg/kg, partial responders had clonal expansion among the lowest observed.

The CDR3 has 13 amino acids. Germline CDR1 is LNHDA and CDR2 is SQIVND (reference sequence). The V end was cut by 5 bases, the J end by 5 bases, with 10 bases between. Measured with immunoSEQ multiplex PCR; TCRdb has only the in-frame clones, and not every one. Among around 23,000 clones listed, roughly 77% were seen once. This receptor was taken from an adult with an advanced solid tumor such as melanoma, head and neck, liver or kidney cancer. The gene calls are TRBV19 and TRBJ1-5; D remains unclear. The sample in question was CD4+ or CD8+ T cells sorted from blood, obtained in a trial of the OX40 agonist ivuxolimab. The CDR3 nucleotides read TGTGCCAGTAGTTGGGGTTTAGATCAGCCCCAGCATTTT. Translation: CASSWGLDQPQHF.